The sequence of this T cell receptor (beta chain) was determined in a study of regulatory T cells in long-lasting Graves disease. Across the whole study: Over 5 years of antithyroid drugs with positive TSH receptor antibodies was taken to mean persistent Graves' disease. Study observations and caveats: Persistent Graves' cases showed lower TCR diversity than newly diagnosed cases. Persistent disease samples used TRBV28, TRBJ1-2 and TRBJ2-5 preferentially.

Time point here: persistent/refractory GD, antithyroid drugs over 5 years with positive TRAb. The TCR library was made from RNA extracted from PBMCs. Graves' disease diagnosis was established per American Thyroid Association guidelines. For this clonotype: Its antigen is undetermined.

CDR3 regions were amplified by Arm-PCR using iRepertoire HTBI primers to build TCR beta libraries. From the multiplex PCR reads, TCRdb called clonotypes with MiXCR, one entry per CDR3 protein. The table includes roughly 400,000 distinct CDR3 sequences, around 20% detected once. The CDR3 is made up of 13 amino acids. Germline V gene sequence: CDR1 LNHDA, CDR2 SQIVND (reference sequence). V lost 6 bases and J lost 0, with 3 bases in between. The chain carries TRBV19 and TRBJ2-6, with unresolved D. This TCR was sampled from a female donor with Graves disease. This specimen was peripheral blood mononuclear cells (PBMCs), taken when the disease was refractory, from a patient treated with antithyroid drugs. DNA of the CDR3: TGTGCCAGTAGACCCTCTGGGGCCAACGTCCTGACTTTC. Amino acids: CASRPSGANVLTF.